This TCR beta chain stems from a study of shared clonotypes between healthy human individuals. Assay: immunoSEQ multiplex PCR; the TCRdb copy retains only in-frame clones and omits some. The profile shows 2 million to 2.5 million clones, 85% to 95% of them singletons. About this clone itself: Its antigen is currently unknown.

Study findings and constraints: Represented diversity, genetic and exposure-history alike, was limited by few donors.

CDR3 size: 11 residues. Trimming removed 8 bases at V and 3 bases at J, with 10 bases between. The V gene's germline CDR1 is GTSNPN and CDR2 SVGIG (reference sequence). This TCR was sampled from a man younger than 30 in good health. Some clones in this sample may be carry-over from other donors' samples. V and J are TRBV30 and TRBJ1-1; D might be TRBD1 (5 bases). Sequences were obtained from naive CD4+ T cells from PBMCs. Subset defined: CD45RA+ positively selected. CDR3 sequence reads: CAGGGDTEAFF. The DNA of the CDR3 is TGTGCCGGAGGAGGGGACACTGAAGCTTTCTTT.